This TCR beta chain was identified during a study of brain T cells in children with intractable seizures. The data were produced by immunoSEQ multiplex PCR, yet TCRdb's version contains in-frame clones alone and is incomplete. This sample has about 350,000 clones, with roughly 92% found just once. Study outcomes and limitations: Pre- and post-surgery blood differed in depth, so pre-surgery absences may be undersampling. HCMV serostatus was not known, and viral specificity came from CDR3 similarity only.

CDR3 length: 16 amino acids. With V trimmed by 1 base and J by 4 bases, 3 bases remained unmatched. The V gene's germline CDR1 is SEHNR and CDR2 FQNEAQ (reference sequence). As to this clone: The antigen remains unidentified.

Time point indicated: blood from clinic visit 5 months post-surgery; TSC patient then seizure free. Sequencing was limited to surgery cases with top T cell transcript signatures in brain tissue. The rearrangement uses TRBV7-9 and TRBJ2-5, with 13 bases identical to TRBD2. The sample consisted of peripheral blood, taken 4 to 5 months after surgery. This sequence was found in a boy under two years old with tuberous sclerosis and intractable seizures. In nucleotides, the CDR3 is TGTGCCAGCAGCTTAGGGGGACTAGCGGGAAGAGAGACCCAGTACTTC. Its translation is CASSLGGLAGRETQYF.